The entry below describes one T cell receptor (beta chain). This sample was taken from a study of technical replicates of blood from several donors. V was pared by 6 bases and J by 4 bases, with 18 bases between. Per the germline V gene, CDR1 is MNHEY and CDR2 is SVGAGI. The CDR3 contains 15 residues. Some clones are missing from TCRdb's copy, which holds only in-frame ones; the method was immunoSEQ multiplex PCR. The sample consists of 80,000 or so clones, under 97% of them appearing once. What was sequenced was T cells isolated from PBMCs. The chain employs TRBV6-5 and TRBJ1-2, with a weak D call TRBD1 (6 bases). The receptor was isolated from a human donor in good health. In nucleotides, the CDR3 is TGTGCCAGCAGAAATCTCAGGGGCTCAATCTATGGCTACACCTTC. This gives the protein CASRNLRGSIYGYTF.